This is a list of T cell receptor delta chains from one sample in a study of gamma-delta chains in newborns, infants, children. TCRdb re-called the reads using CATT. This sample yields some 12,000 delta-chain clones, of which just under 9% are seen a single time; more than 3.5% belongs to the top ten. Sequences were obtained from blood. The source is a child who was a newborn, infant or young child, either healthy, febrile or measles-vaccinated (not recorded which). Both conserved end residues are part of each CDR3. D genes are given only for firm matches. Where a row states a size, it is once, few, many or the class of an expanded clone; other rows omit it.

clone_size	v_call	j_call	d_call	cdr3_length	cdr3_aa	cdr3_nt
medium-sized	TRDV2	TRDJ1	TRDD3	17	CACDILGGSTYTDKLIF	TGTGCCTGTGACATCCTTGGGGGATCAACGTACACCGATAAACTCATCTTT
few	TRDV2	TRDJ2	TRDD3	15	CACDTLGELTAQLFF	TGTGCCTGTGACACACTGGGGGAATTGACAGCACAACTCTTCTTT
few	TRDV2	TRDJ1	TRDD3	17	CACDFVLGDSNTDKLIF	TGTGCCTGTGACTTCGTACTGGGGGATTCGAACACCGATAAACTCATCTTT
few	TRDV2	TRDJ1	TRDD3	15	CACDVLGDTTDKLIF	TGTGCCTGTGACGTACTGGGGGATACCACCGATAAACTCATCTTT
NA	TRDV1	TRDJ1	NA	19	CALGEPDREKGFHTDKLIF	TGTGCTCTTGGGGAACCAGATCGGGAGAAGGGGTTCCACACCGATAAACTCATCTTT
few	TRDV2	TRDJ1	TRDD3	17	CACDILLGDTRTDKLIF	TGTGCCTGTGACATCCTTTTGGGGGATACGCGCACCGATAAACTCATCTTT
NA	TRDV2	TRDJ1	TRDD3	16	CACDHYWGKMADKLIF	TGTGCCTGTGACCACTACTGGGGGAAAATGGCCGATAAACTCATCTTT
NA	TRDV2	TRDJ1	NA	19	CACDTVASGGAPYTDKLIF	TGTGCCTGTGACACCGTGGCTTCCGGGGGAGCGCCGTACACCGATAAACTCATCTTT
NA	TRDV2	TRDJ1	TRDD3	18	CACDSVLGDPHYTDKLIF	TGTGCCTGTGACTCCGTACTGGGGGACCCTCACTACACCGATAAACTCATCTTT
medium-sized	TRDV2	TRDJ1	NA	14	CACDTIGGPDKLIF	TGTGCCTGTGACACCATCGGGGGCCCCGATAAACTCATCTTT
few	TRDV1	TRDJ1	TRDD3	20	CALGERYSPVLGDYTDKLIF	TGTGCTCTTGGGGAACGGTACTCCCCCGTACTGGGGGACTACACCGATAAACTCATCTTT
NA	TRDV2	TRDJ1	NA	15	CACDAIRGSTDKLIF	TGTGCCTGTGACGCGATCCGAGGGTCTACCGATAAACTCATCTTT
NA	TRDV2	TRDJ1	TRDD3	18	CACDRLLGDQSYTDKLIF	TGTGCCTGTGACCGATTACTGGGGGATCAGAGTTACACCGATAAACTCATCTTT
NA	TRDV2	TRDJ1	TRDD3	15	CACDRLGVFTDKLIF	TGTGCCTGTGACAGACTGGGGGTCTTCACCGATAAACTCATCTTT
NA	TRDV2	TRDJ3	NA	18	CACDTAGSSSWDTRQMFF	TGTGCCTGTGACACCGCTGGTTCCAGCTCCTGGGACACCCGACAGATGTTTTTC
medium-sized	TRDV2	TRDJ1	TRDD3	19	CACDTVLTGGSRYTDKLIF	TGTGCCTGTGACACGGTCCTTACTGGGGGATCCCGGTACACCGATAAACTCATCTTT
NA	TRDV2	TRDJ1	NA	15	CACDYAGENTDKLIF	TGTGCCTGTGACTACGCCGGGGAAAACACCGATAAACTCATCTTT
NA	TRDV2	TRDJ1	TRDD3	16	CACDPLGDQYTDKLIF	TGTGCCTGTGACCCACTGGGGGACCAGTACACCGATAAACTCATCTTT
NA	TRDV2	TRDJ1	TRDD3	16	CACDTLGAPYTDKLIF	TGTGCCTGTGACACTCTGGGGGCCCCGTACACCGATAAACTCATCTTT
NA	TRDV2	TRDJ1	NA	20	CACDPVGVQGGLPHTDKLIF	TGTGCCTGTGACCCCGTTGGGGTTCAGGGGGGGTTGCCCCACACCGATAAACTCATCTTT
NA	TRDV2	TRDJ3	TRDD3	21	CACDTVEGDTLRGWDTRQMFF	TGTGCCTGTGACACCGTAGAGGGGGATACGCTAAGGGGCTGGGACACCCGACAGATGTTTTTC
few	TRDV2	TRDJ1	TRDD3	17	CACDTLLGDIPTDKLIF	TGTGCCTGTGACACCTTACTGGGGGATATACCCACCGATAAACTCATCTTT